This entry lists 2 T cell receptor beta chains sequenced from one sample in a study of Ad26.COV2.S vaccination and SARS-CoV-2 variants. The repertoire was sequenced with immunoSEQ multiplex PCR; TCRdb's copy has only in-frame clones and lacks some. The repertoire holds 500,000 or so clones, with roughly 89% as singletons. The treatment: around 19 received Ad26.COV2.S at low or high dose, single or two shots; several received placebo; per-sample allocation not given. Following the first vaccine or placebo injection, samples were taken on day 63. This material consisted of peripheral blood, taken in a trial of Ad26.COV2.S vaccine versus placebo. These receptors originate from a person aged 18-60 years who received the Ad26.COV2.S COVID-19 vaccine or a placebo.

The gene calls are TRBV19 and TRBJ1-2; possibly TRBD1 for D (6 bases). This CDR3 is built from 14 residues. CDR1 LNHDA and CDR2 SQIVND come from the germline V gene (reference sequence). The V and J ends lost 7 bases and 3 bases respectively, with 15 bases between them. As DNA, the CDR3 is TGTGCCAGTAACCCTTACAGGGTTGACTATGGCTACACCTTC. Translation gives CASNPYRVDYGYTF.

The chain uses TRBV21-1 and TRBJ2-1. TRBV21-1 has pseudogene status. The CDR3 loop spans 16 amino acids. DNA for the CDR3: TGTGCCAGCAGCAACCCCGGCCTAGGGTCCTACAATGAGCAGTTCTTC. It specifies CASSNPGLGSYNEQFF.